These T cell receptor beta chains were read from a single sample in a study of early T cells in non-severe SARS-CoV-2 infection. TCRdb reprocessed the 5' RACE reads via MiXCR and lists one record per CDR3 protein. The sample yields 70,000 to 85,000 distinct CDR3 sequences, 9% to 14% seen once. The material sequenced was whole blood. Source of these receptors: an adult who was a healthcare worker with PCR-confirmed SARS-CoV-2 infection or an uninfected control (not recorded which). Each CDR3 is given without its conserved first and last residue. Each record gives: CDR3 protein, CDR3 length, J gene, V gene.

ASSWREGPNEQF 12 TRBJ2-1 TRBV19
ASSLEGFAYNEQF 13 TRBJ2-1 TRBV11-1
ASSTGYSGNTIY 12 TRBJ1-3 TRBV2
ASRLRALLGEQY 12 TRBJ2-7 TRBV19
ASSLGPGGLWRNIQY 15 TRBJ2-4 TRBV11-2
SASQGSNYGYT 11 TRBJ1-2 TRBV20-1
ASGRGYTEAF 10 TRBJ1-1 TRBV19
ASSPGAREDQPQH 13 TRBJ1-5 TRBV9
SVVGGLSDEQF 11 TRBJ2-1 TRBV29-1
ASSQDRGQSYEQY 13 TRBJ2-7 TRBV3-1
ATSDPWGPEADIQY 14 TRBJ2-4 TRBV24-1
AISGASGGYEQY 12 TRBJ2-7 TRBV10-3
SARAFTGIMPEAF 13 TRBJ1-1 TRBV20-1
SPTGGHYNSPLH 12 TRBJ1-6 TRBV20-1
ASSQGLAAGGTNEQF 15 TRBJ2-1 TRBV4-1
ASSFSPGEQY 10 TRBJ2-7 TRBV7-9
ASSPGAGDNQPQH 13 TRBJ1-5 TRBV5-1
AWLRPGLSSGNTIY 14 TRBJ1-3 TRBV30
ASSALLYPTGELF 13 TRBJ2-2 TRBV4-2
ASSAGRSEQETQY 13 TRBJ2-5 TRBV9
ASSLSGAGRVAEAF 14 TRBJ1-1 TRBV28
ASSQIPRGKTGELF 14 TRBJ2-2 TRBV4-1
SAKEKGQGVSDTQY 14 TRBJ2-3 TRBV29-1
ASSLFGSQLKNIQY 14 TRBJ2-4 TRBV6-2/TRBV6-3
SARLESGTRYNEQF 14 TRBJ2-1 TRBV20-1
ASSYADNYEQY 11 TRBJ2-7 TRBV6-5
ASTGQYEQY 9 TRBJ2-7 TRBV28
ASSLVGKNTEAF 12 TRBJ1-1 TRBV12-3/TRBV12-4
AIRGTAAPDTQY 12 TRBJ2-3 TRBV10-3
ASSEALGQVSYQPQH 15 TRBJ1-5 TRBV2
ASSSGTGKTGELF 13 TRBJ2-2 TRBV12-3/TRBV12-4
ASSLGQPIGYT 11 TRBJ1-2 TRBV5-1
ASRQGGRNSPLH 12 TRBJ1-6 TRBV6-2/TRBV6-3
ASSLGLSGNEQF 12 TRBJ2-1 TRBV11-2
SARDLDRSFVADTQY 15 TRBJ2-3 TRBV20-1
ASRQDKNIQY 10 TRBJ2-4 TRBV2
ASSTGTLRTDTQY 13 TRBJ2-3 TRBV27
ASSLAGDTDTQY 12 TRBJ2-3 TRBV28
SVEDGDGFSYEQY 13 TRBJ2-7 TRBV29-1
ASSLGGAPDTQY 12 TRBJ2-3 TRBV11-2
ASSLEVGSEQF 11 TRBJ2-1 TRBV5-1
ASGLKGPTHNEQF 13 TRBJ2-1 TRBV2
ASRRQGVNTEAF 12 TRBJ1-1 TRBV10-2
ASKPCSGIVDTQY 13 TRBJ2-3 TRBV6-4
ASSSFYSAENTGELF 15 TRBJ2-2 TRBV7-9
SARGPSGRWEQF 12 TRBJ2-1 TRBV20-1
ASSLFWTSNQPQH 13 TRBJ1-5 TRBV27
ASSLEQASREQY 12 TRBJ2-7 TRBV11-2
ASSSGTSGPGEQY 13 TRBJ2-7 TRBV5-1
ASSLAQGSNIQY 12 TRBJ2-4 TRBV7-8
ASSLGQLETQY 11 TRBJ2-5 TRBV9
ASSSRWTGGQGETQY 15 TRBJ2-5 TRBV11-2
ASSLEGRQGQQY 12 TRBJ2-7 TRBV5-1
ASSRDRTGANVLT 13 TRBJ2-6 TRBV7-3
AWTTGRLGVGGTDTQY 16 TRBJ2-3 TRBV30